This T cell receptor beta chain was sequenced during a study of OX40 agonist ivuxolimab in advanced cancers. Measured with immunoSEQ multiplex PCR; TCRdb has only the in-frame clones, and not every one. This table holds about 89,000 clones, roughly 90% found once. The CDR3 runs 17 residues. Losses at the gene ends were 5 bases for V and 3 bases for J; bases not matched to a gene: 11. Germline V gene data show CDR1 as SGHTA and CDR2 as FQGNSA. This clone occurred once. The source is an adult with an advanced solid tumor such as melanoma, head and neck, liver or kidney cancer. The chain links TRBV7-2 to TRBJ1-4; 8 bases fit TRBD1. This specimen consisted of CD4+ or CD8+ T cells sorted from blood, obtained in a trial of the OX40 agonist ivuxolimab. CDR3 DNA: TGTGCCAGCAGCGTGACCGCAGGGGGCGCGGCTAATGAAAAACTGTTTTTT. Amino acids: CASSVTAGGAANEKLFF.